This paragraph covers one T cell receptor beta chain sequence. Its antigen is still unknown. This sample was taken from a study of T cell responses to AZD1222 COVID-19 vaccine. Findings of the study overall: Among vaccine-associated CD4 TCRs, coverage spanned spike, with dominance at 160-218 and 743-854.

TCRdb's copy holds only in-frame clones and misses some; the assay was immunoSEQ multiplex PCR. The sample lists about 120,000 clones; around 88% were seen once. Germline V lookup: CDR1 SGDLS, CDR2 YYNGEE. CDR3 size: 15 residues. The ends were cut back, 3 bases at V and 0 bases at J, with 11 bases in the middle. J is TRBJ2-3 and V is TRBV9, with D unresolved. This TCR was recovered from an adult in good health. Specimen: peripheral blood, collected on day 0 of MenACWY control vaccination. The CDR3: CASSGSHISTDTQYF. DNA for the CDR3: TGTGCCAGCAGCGGGAGCCACATTAGCACAGATACGCAGTATTTT.